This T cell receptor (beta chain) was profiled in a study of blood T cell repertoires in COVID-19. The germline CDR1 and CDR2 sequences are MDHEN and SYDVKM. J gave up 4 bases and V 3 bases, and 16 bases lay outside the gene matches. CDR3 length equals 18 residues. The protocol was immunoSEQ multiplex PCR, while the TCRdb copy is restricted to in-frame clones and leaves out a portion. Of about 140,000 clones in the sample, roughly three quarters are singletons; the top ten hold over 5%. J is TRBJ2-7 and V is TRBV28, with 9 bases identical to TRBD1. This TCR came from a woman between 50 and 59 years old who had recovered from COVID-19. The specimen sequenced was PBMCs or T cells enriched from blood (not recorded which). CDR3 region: CASSFSETGGSFLYEQYF. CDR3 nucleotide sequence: TGTGCCAGCAGTTTCAGTGAGACAGGGGGTAGTTTTTTGTACGAGCAGTACTTC.